Sequencing of this T cell receptor beta chain was carried out in a study of cytomegalovirus exposure and HLA in healthy donors. The overall study: Of all 360 or so donors who were genotyped, roughly 85% belonged to the Caucasian-associated ancestry cluster. Study-wide findings and caveats: Most of the TCR beta V segments (in an earlier analysis) were productive either about 87% or about 30% of the time.

The V and J ends lost 6 bases and 6 bases, in that order; junction bases with no gene match: 5. Germline V gene lookup returns CDR1 LNHDA and CDR2 SQIVND (reference sequence). The CDR3 is made up of 14 amino acids. About this clone: As yet, its antigen is unknown.

60 Vbeta and 13 Jbeta primers were used in PCR. Assay: immunoSEQ multiplex PCR; the TCRdb copy retains only in-frame clones and omits some. Here the sample spans 150,000 or so clones, roughly 77% being singletons. This sequence joins TRBV19 and TRBJ2-1; 10 nucleotides match TRBD2. Input material: PBMCs. The TCR comes from a man aged 25-40 years in good health and CMV-seropositive. CDR3 loop: CASRERGGPNEQFF. CDR3 DNA sequence: TGTGCCAGTAGGGAGCGGGGGGGCCCCAATGAGCAGTTCTTC.